This entry features one TCR beta chain sequence. This receptor's antigen is unknown. No much larger clone exists at a distance of one base, and base qualities are not known. Compared with germline, V lacks 4 bases and J lacks 8 bases; bases without a gene match: 9. The CDR3 goes from the cysteine to the phenylalanine over 15 residues. This entry keeps only the CDR3 DNA: 45 bases, framed from base 1. The CDR1 and CDR2 encoded by the germline V gene are SGHRS and YFSETQ. The immunoSEQ Assay, a bias-controlled multiplex PCR, was used to amplify TCRbeta CDR3 regions from genomic DNA. Processing in the source paper ran as follows. Nucleated cell counts per sample were estimated from amplification of reference gene primers within the assay. Sequence reads were collapsed and filtered to measure the absolute abundance of every unique TCRbeta CDR3 rearrangement. Productive Simpson clonality was computed per sample as the square root of Simpson's diversity index over productive rearrangements. The immuneACCESS repertoire file appears here via TCRdb, limited to in-frame rearrangements. These files lack a portion of the clones; in checked studies, under half of the deficit traces to unresolved V genes, and the cause of the others is not known. V and J calls and clone size are as listed in that table; D and trimming were resolved from the DNA. For this sample the table gives hundreds of thousands of clones, of which 85% were detected only once. The ten largest make up about 3.6% of the sample.

This sample was included in a study of blood T cell repertoires in COVID-19 (TCRdb year 2020). Background on the whole study: The collaborator samples originated in the United States, Italy and Spain and spanned the acute and convalescent phases of COVID-19. Samples were obtained from the ongoing ImmuneRACE study (first 160 participants) and from over 1,000 subjects provided by 6 global collaborators. Sample metadata almost always included a de-identified subject ID, COVID-19 status, age in years and sex. Where available, HLA class I and class II types were obtained from metadata supplied by the sample provider rather than from assay-based typing. The material from the prospective study consisted of cDNA or gDNA derived from T cells, B-cell-depleted T cells, or PBMCs. The repertoires were released in a freely available public database intended as a resource for research on the immune response to SARS-CoV-2. The dataset comprised deeply sampled blood TCRbeta repertoires from subjects exposed to, actively infected with, or recovered from COVID-19.

Whole blood was collected in K2EDTA tubes by collaborating institutions according to the institutions' own protocols. Collaborator samples were shipped for TCRbeta analysis as frozen whole blood, isolated PBMCs, or DNA extracted from either sample type. The full study reports these points: The amount of clinical and demographic metadata varied by source and participant and was provided uncurated.

The V and J segments used are TRBV5-1 and TRBJ1-4, and 9 junction bases match TRBD1. The sample taken for sequencing was peripheral blood. The sequence was collected from a woman younger than 30 with acute or convalescent COVID-19. The CDR3 in this case is CASSIRQGVEEKLFF. The DNA sequence follows: TGCGCCAGCAGCATCAGACAGGGGGTGGAGGAAAAACTGTTTTTT.